This TCR beta chain was sequenced in a study of patients and donors after allogeneic stem cell transplantation. One entry per CDR3 protein results from TCRdb running MiXCR on the RT-PCR reads. Among 150,000 to 200,000 distinct CDR3 sequences listed, roughly 24% were seen once. The sequence was obtained from a human donor who was either an allogeneic HSCT recipient or a stem cell or donor lymphocyte infusion donor (not recorded which). It is not recorded whose cells these are; they may come from a transplant donor. Sequenced input: blood, either unsorted or a sorted T cell fraction (not recorded which).

The CDR3 protein is CASSFSRDPDEQYF. CDR3 nucleotide sequence: TGTGCCAGCAGTTTTTCCAGGGATCCCGACGAGCAGTACTTC. V and J are TRBV27 and TRBJ2-7; D possibly corresponds to TRBD1 (5 bases). There are 14 residues in the CDR3. Looked up from germline, CDR1 is MNHEY and CDR2 is SMNVEV (reference sequence). V was shortened by 3 bases and J by 5 bases, with 14 bases between the two germline ends.